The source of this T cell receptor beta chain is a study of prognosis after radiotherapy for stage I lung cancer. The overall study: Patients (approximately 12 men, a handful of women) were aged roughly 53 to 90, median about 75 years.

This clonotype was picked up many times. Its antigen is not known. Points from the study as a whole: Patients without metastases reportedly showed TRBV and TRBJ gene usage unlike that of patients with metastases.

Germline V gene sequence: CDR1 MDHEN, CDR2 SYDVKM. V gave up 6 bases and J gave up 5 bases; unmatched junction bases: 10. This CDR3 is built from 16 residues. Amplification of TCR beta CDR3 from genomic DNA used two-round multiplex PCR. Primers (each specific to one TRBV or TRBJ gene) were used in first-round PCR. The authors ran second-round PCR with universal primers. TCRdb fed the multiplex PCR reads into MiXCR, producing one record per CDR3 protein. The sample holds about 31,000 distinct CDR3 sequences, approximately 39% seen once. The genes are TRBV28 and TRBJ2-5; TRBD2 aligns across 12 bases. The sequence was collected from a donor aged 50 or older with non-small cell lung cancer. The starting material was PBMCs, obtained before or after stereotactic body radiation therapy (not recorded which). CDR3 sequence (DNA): TGTGCCAGCAGCACTCTGACTAGCGGGAGTGGGGAGACCCAGTACTTC. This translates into CASSTLTSGSGETQYF.